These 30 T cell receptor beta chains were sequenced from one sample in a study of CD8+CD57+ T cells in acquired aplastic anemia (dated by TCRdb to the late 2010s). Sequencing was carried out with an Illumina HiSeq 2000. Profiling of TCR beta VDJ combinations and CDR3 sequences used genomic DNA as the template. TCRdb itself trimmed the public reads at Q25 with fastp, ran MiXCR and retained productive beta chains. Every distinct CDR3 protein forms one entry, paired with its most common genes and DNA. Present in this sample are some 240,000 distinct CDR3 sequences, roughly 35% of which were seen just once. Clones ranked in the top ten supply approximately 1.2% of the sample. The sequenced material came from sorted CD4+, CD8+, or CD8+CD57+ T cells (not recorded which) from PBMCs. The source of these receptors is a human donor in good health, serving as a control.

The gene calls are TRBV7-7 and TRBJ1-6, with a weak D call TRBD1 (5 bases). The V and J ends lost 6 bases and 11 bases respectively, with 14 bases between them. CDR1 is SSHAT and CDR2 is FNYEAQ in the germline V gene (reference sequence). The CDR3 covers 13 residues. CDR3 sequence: CASSRAGSPPLHF. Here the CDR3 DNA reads TGTGCCAGCAGTCGGGCAGGGTCGCCACCCCTCCACTTT.

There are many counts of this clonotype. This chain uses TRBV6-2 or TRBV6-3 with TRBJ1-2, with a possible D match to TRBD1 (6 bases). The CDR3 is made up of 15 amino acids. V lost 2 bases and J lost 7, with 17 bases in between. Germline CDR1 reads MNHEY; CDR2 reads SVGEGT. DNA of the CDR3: TGTGCCAGCAGTTACAGCTCGAAGGGGGGCATTGGCTACACCTTC. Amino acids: CASSYSSKGGIGYTF.

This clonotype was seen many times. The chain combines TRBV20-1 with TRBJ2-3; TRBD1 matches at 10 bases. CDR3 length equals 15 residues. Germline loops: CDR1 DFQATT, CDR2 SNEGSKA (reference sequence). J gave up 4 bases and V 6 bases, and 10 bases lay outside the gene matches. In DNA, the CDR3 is TGCAGTGCAACTACGTGGGGACAGGGGTCAGATACGCAGTATTTT. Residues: CSATTWGQGSDTQYF.

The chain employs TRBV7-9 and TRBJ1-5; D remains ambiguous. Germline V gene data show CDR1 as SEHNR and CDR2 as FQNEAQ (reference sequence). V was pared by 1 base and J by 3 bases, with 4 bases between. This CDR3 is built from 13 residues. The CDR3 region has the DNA TGTGCCAGCAGCTTAGGTTTCAATCAGCCCCAGCATTTT. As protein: CASSLGFNQPQHF.

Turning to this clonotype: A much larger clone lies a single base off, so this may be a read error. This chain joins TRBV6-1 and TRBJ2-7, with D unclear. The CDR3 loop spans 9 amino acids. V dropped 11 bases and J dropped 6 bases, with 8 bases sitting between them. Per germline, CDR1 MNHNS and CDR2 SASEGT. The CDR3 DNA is TGTGCCGGCCAGTGCGAGCAGTACTTC. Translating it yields CAGQCEQYF.

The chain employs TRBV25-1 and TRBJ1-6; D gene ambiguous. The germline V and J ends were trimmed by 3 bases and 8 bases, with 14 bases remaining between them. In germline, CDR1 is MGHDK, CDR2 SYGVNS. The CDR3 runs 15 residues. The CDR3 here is CASSDQTEYYSPLHF. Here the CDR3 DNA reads TGTGCCAGCAGTGACCAGACGGAGTATTATTCACCCCTCCACTTT.

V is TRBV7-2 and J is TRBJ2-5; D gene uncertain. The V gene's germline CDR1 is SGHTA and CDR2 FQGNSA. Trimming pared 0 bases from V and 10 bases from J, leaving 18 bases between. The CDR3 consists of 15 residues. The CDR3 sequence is CASSLAGFIGRFQYF. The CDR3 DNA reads TGTGCCAGCAGCTTAGCGGGTTTTATCGGCCGTTTCCAGTACTTC.

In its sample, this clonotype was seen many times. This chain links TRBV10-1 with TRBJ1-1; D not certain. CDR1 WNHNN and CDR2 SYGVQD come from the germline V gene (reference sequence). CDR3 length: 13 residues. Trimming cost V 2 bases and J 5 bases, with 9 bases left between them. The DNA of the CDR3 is TGCGCCAGCAGTGAGAGCCGGTTAACTGAAGCTTTCTTT. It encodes CASSESRLTEAFF.

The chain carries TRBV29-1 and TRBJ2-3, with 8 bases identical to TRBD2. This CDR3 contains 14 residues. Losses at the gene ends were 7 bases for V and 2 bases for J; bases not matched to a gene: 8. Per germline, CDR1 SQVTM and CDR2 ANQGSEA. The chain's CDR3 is CSARSGAFTDTQYF. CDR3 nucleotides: TGCAGCGCTCGTAGCGGGGCCTTCACAGATACGCAGTATTTT.

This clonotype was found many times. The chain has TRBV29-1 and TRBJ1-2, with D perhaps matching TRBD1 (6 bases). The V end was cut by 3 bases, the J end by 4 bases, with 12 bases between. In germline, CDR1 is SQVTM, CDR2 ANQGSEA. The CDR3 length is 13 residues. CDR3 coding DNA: TGCAGCGTTGACTTCGGGACAACCTATGGCTACACCTTC. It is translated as CSVDFGTTYGYTF.

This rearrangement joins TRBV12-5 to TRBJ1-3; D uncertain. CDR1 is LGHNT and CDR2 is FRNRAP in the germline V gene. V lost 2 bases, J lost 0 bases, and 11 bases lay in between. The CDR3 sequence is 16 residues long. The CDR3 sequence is CASGLYPGYSGNTIYF. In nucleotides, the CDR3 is TGTGCTAGTGGTTTGTACCCAGGATACTCTGGAAACACCATATATTTT.

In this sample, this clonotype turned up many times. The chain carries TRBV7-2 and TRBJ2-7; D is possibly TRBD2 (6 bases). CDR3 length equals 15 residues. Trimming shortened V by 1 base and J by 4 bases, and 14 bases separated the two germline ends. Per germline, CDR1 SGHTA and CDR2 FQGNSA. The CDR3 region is CASSLEGLARYEQYF. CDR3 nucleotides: TGTGCCAGCAGCTTAGAAGGGCTAGCGAGGTACGAGCAGTACTTC.

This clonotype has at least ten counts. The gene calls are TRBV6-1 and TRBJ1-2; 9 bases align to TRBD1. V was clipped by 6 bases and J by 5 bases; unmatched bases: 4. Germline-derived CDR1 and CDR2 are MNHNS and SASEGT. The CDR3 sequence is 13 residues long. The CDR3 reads CASSSDRGYGYTF. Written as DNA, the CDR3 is TGTGCCAGCAGCTCCGACAGGGGGTATGGCTACACCTTC.

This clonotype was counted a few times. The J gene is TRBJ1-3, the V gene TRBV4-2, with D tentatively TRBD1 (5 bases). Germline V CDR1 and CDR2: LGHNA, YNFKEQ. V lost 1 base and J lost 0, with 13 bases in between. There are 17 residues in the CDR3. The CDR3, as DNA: TGTGCCAGCAGCCAAGTGGCAGGGACTTCCTCTGGAAACACCATATATTTT. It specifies CASSQVAGTSSGNTIYF.

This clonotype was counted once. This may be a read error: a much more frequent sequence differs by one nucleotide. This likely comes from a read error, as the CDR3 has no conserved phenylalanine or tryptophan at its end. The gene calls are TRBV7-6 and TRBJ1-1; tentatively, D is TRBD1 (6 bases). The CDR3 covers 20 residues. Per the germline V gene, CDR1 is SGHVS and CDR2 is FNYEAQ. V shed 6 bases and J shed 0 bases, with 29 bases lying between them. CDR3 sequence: CASRREGHPSLDSLNTEAFL. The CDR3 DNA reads TGTGCCAGCAGACGCGAGGGACACCCTTCCCTCGATAGTCTGAACACTGAAGCTTTCCTT.

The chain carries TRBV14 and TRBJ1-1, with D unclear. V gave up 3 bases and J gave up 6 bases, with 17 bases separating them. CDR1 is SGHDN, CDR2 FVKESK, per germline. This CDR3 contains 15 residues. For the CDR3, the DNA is TGTGCCAGCAGCCACGCCGGGAGCCGTAACGCTGAAGCTTTCTTT. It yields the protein CASSHAGSRNAEAFF.

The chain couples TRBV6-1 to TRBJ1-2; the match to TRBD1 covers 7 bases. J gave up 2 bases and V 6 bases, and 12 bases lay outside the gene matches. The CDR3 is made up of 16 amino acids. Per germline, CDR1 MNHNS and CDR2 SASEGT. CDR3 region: CASSTNFKTGNYGYTF. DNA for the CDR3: TGTGCCAGCAGCACGAATTTCAAGACAGGGAACTATGGCTACACCTTC.

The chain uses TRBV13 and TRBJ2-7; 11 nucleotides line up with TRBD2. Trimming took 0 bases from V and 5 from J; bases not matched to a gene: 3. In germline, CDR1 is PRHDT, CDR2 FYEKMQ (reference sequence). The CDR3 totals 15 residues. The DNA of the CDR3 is TGTGCCAGCAGCTTAGGTAGCGGGAGGGTCGACGAGCAGTACTTC. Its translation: CASSLGSGRVDEQYF. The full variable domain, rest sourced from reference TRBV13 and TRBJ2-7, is AAGVIQSPRHLIKEKRETATLKCYPIPRHDTVYWYQQGPGQDPQFLISFYEKMQSDKGSIPDRFSAQQFSDYHSELNMSSLELGDSALYFCASSLGSGRVDEQYFGPGTRLTVT.

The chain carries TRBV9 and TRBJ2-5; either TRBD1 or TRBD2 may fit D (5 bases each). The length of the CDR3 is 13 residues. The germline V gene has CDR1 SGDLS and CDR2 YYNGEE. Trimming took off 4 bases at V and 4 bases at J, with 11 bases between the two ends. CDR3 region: CASSRGTVETQYF. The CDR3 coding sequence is TGTGCCAGCAGCAGAGGGACGGTAGAGACCCAGTACTTC.

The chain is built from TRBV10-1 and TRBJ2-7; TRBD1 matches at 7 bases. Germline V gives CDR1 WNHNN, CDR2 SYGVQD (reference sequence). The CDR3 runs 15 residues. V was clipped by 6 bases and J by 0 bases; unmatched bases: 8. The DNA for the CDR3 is TGCGCCAGCAGGGCCGGTACAGGGGTCTCCTACGAGCAGTACTTC. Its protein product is CASRAGTGVSYEQYF.

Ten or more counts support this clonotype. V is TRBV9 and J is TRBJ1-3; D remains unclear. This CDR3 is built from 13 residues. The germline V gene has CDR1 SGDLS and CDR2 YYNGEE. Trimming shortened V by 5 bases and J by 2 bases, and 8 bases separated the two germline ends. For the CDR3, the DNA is TGTGCCAGCAGTTTGATGCCTGGAAACACCATATATTTT. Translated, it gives CASSLMPGNTIYF.

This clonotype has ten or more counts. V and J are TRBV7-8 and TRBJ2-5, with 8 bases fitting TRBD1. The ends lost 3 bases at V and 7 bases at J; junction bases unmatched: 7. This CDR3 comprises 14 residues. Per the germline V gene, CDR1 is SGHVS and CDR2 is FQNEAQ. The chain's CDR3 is CASSFGQGVGTQYF. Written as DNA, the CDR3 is TGTGCCAGCAGCTTCGGACAGGGTGTTGGGACCCAGTACTTC. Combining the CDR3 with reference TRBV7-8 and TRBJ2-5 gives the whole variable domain GAGVSQSPRYKVAKRGQDVALRCDPISGHVSLFWYQQALGQGPEFLTYFQNEAQLDKSGLPSDRFFAERPEGSVSTLKIQRTQQEDSAVYLCASSFGQGVGTQYFGPGTRLLVL.

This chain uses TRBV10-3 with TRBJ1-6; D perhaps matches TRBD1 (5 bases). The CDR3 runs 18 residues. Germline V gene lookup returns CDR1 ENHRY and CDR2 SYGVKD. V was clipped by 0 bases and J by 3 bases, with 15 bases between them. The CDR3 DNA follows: TGTGCCATCAGTGAGTCCAGCCCCGGGACGAGCTATAATTCACCCCTCCACTTT. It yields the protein CAISESSPGTSYNSPLHF.

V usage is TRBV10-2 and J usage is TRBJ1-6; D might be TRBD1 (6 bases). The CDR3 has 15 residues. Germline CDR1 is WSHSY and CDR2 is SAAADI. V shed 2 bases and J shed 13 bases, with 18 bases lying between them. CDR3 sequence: CASSEDLLGGYPLHF. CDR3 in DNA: TGCGCCAGCAGTGAGGACCTGCTAGGGGGATATCCCCTCCACTTT.

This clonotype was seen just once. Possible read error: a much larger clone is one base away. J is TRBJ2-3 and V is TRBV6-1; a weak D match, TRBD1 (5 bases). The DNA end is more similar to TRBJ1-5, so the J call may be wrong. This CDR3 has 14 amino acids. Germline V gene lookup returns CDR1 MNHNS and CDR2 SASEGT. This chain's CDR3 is CASNAGRGTDTQHF. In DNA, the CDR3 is TGTGCCAGCAATGCGGGGAGGGGCACAGATACGCAGCATTTT.

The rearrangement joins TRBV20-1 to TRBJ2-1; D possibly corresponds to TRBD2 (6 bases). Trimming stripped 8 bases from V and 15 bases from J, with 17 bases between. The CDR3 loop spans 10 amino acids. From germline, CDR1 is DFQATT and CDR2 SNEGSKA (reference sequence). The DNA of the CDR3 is TGCAGTTCGCCGGGACTTCGGCTGTTCTTC. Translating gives CSSPGLRLFF.

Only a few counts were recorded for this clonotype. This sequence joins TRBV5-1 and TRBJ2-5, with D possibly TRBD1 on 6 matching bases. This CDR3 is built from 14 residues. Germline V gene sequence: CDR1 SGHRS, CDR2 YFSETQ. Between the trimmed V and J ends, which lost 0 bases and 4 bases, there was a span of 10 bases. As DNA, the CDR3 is TGCGCCAGCAGCTTGGAAAAACAGGGAGAGACCCAGTACTTC. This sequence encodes CASSLEKQGETQYF.

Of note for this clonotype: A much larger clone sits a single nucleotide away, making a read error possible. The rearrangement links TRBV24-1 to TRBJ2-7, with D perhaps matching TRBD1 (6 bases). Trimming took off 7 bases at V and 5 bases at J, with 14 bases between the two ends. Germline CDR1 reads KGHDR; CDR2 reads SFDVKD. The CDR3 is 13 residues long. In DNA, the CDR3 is TGTGCCACCAGGGGGGCTGACAGCCACGAGCAGTACTTC. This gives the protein CATRGADSHEQYF.

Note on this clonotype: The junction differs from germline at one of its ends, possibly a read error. The CDR3 region is CASSQIGQNSPHHF. The CDR3, as DNA: TGTGCCAGCAGCCAAATCGGACAGAATTCACCCCACCACTTT. The chain couples TRBV5-6 to TRBJ1-6, with D tentatively TRBD1 (6 bases). Germline V gives CDR1 SGHDT, CDR2 YYEEEE. The CDR3 length is 14 residues.

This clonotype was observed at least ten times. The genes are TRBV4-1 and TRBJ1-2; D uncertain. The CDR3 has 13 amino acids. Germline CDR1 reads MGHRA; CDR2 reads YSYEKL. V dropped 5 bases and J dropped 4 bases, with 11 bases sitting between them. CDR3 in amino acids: CASSVSPFYGYTF. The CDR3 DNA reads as TGCGCCAGCAGCGTCTCCCCTTTCTATGGCTACACCTTC.